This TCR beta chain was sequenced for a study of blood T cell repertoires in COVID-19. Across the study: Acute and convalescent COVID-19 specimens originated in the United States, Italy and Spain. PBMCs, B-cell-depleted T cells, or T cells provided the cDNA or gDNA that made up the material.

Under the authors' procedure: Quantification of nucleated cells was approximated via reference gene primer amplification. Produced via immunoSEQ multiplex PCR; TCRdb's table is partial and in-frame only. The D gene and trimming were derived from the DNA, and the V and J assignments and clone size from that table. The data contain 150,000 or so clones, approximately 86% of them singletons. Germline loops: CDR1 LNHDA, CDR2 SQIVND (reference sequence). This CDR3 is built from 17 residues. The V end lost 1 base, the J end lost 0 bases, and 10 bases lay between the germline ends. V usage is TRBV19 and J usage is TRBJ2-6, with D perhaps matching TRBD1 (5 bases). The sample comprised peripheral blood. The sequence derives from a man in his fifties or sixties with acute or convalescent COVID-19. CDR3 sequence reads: CASSIVRGSSGANVLTF. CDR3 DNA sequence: TGTGCCAGTAGTATAGTAAGGGGCAGCTCTGGGGCCAACGTCCTGACTTTC.